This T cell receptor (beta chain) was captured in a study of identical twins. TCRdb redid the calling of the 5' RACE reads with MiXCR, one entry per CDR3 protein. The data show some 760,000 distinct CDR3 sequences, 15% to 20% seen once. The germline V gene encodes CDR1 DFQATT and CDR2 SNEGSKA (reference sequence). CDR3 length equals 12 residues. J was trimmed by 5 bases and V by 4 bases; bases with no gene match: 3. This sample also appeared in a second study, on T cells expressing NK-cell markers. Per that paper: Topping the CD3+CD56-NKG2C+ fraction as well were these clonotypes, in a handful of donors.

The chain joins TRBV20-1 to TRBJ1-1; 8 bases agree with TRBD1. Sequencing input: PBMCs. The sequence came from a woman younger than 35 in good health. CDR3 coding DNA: TGCAGTGCTAAGGACAGGGAGACTGAAGCTTTCTTT. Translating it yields CSAKDRETEAFF.